This T cell receptor (beta chain) was sequenced during a study of blood T cell repertoires in COVID-19. Per the germline V gene, CDR1 is SGHVS and CDR2 is FQNEAQ. With 5 bases removed from V and 7 bases from J, the gap between germline ends came to 23 bases. This CDR3 is built from 17 residues. Libraries were prepared by immunoSEQ multiplex PCR; TCRdb keeps only in-frame clonotypes and omits some of them. The sample comprises 130,000 to 150,000 clones, approximately 86% of which are singletons, and 6.2% rests with the top ten. The sequenced sample consisted of PBMCs or T cells enriched from blood (not recorded which). This sequence was found in a woman aged 40-49 years who had recovered from COVID-19. The chain employs TRBV7-8 and TRBJ1-4; D unresolved. CDR3 DNA: TGTGCCAGCAGCCCATCGTTGTTCAAGACACCTCGTGAAAAACTGTTTTTT. Translated, it gives CASSPSLFKTPREKLFF.